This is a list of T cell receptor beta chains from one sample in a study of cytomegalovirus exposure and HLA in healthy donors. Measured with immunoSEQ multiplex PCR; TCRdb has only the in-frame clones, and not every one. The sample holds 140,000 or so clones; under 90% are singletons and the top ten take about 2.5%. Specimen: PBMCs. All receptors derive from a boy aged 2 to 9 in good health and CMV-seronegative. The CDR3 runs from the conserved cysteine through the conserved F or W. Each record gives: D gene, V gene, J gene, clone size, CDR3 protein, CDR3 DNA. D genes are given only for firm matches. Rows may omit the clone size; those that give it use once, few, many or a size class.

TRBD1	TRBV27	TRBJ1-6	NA	CASTGTASPLHF	TGTGCCAGCACGGGGACAGCTTCACCCCTCCACTTT
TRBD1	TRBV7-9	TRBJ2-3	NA	CASSRRTGANADTQYF	TGTGCCAGCAGCCGAAGGACAGGGGCAAACGCAGATACGCAGTATTTT
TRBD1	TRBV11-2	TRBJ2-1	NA	CASSPARGQYNEQFF	TGTGCCAGCAGCCCGGCCAGGGGGCAATACAATGAGCAGTTCTTC
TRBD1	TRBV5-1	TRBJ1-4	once	CASSAVGQGRNEKLFF	TGCGCCAGCAGCGCCGTAGGACAGGGGCGGAATGAAAAACTGTTTTTT
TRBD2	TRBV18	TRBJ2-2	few	CASSPLAGGETGELFF	TGTGCCAGCTCACCACTAGCGGGAGGAGAAACCGGGGAGCTGTTTTTT
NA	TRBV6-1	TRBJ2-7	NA	CASSLEYDYEQYF	TGTGCCAGCAGTTTGGAGTACGACTACGAGCAGTACTTC
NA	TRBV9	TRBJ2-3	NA	CASSAWDWSTDTQYF	TGTGCCAGCAGCGCTTGGGACTGGTCCACAGATACGCAGTATTTT
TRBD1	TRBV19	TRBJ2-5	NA	CASRDRGRETQYF	TGTGCCAGTAGGGACAGGGGCCGAGAGACCCAGTACTTC
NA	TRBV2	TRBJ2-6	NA	CASSEARPSGANVLTF	TGTGCCAGCAGTGAAGCTCGTCCGTCTGGGGCCAACGTCCTGACTTTC
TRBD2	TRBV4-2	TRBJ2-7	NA	CASSQDWTSSYEQYF	TGTGCCAGCAGCCAAGATTGGACTAGCTCCTACGAGCAGTACTTC
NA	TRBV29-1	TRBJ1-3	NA	CSADTGTGNTIYF	TGCAGCGCAGATACAGGAACTGGAAACACCATATATTTT
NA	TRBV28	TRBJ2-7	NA	CASRTSGSMEQYF	TGTGCCAGCAGGACCTCAGGGTCAATGGAGCAGTACTTC
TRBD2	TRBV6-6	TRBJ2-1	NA	CASSSRLAGEQFF	TGTGCCAGCAGTTCGCGACTAGCGGGGGAGCAGTTCTTC
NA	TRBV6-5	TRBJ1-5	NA	CASSYRQGTSTQHF	TGTGCCAGCAGTTACCGCCAAGGGACATCGACCCAGCATTTT
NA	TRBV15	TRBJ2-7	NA	CATSRERTVGEQYF	TGTGCCACCAGCAGAGAACGGACAGTTGGGGAGCAGTACTTC
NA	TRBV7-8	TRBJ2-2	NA	CASSPRSGTGELFF	TGTGCCAGCAGCCCCAGGAGCGGCACCGGGGAGCTGTTTTTT